What follows are 15 T cell receptor beta chains derived from one specimen sequenced in a study of immune characterization of retroperitoneal liposarcoma. TCRdb analysed the PCR reads with MiXCR anew, one entry per CDR3 protein. The sample yields 9,500 to 12,000 distinct CDR3 sequences, around a quarter seen once. The sequencing input was tumor tissue. The receptors here all came from a female donor with retroperitoneal liposarcoma.

The rearrangement uses TRBV7-2 and TRBJ2-1; a possible D gene is TRBD2 (6 bases). The CDR3 extends over 13 amino acids. CDR1 SGHTA and CDR2 FQGNSA come from the germline V gene. Trimming pared 7 bases from V and 5 bases from J, leaving 12 bases between. CDR3 nucleotides: TGTGCCAGCAAAAAGCGGGCGGACAATGAGCAGTTCTTC. Its translation: CASKKRADNEQFF.

This clonotype was seen ten or more times. The chain has TRBV7-8 and TRBJ1-1; no definite D call. The germline V gene has CDR1 SGHVS and CDR2 FQNEAQ. The CDR3 runs 14 residues. V lost 5 bases, J lost 0 bases, and 10 bases lay in between. The CDR3 protein is CASSPEAVNTEAFF. CDR3 in DNA: TGTGCCAGCAGCCCAGAGGCCGTGAACACTGAAGCTTTCTTT.

The chain employs TRBV6-6 and TRBJ2-5; 9 nucleotides align to TRBD2. The J call is in doubt because the DNA end fits TRBJ2-7 better. The germline V gene encodes CDR1 MNHNY and CDR2 SVGAGI (reference sequence). The CDR3 runs 15 residues. CDR3 region: CASSSGASGTHEQYF. The CDR3 DNA sequence: TGTGCCAGCAGTTCGGGGGCTAGCGGGACCCACGAGCAGTACTTC.

This clonotype is medium-sized (0.01 to 0.1%) in the sample. The chain is built from TRBV7-6 and TRBJ2-2; possible D gene TRBD2, 6 bases. With 1 base removed from V and 0 bases from J, the gap between germline ends came to 27 bases. The CDR3 is 22 amino acids. Looked up from germline, CDR1 is SGHVS and CDR2 is FNYEAQ. The CDR3 bases are TGTGCCAGCAGCTTAGTTGCGGGAAGGTCCACCGGGAAAGACGCGAACACCGGGGAGCTGTTTTTT. Protein sequence: CASSLVAGRSTGKDANTGELFF.

This clonotype has a count of ten or more. V usage is TRBV12-3 or TRBV12-4 and J usage is TRBJ2-1; the D gene is possibly TRBD2 (5 bases). The J call may be in error: the DNA end matches TRBJ2-7 better. The CDR3 spans 18 residues. Here the CDR3 reads CASTFRTRGISSYNEQYF. The CDR3 DNA is TGTGCCAGCACCTTCCGGACCCGAGGGATTAGCTCCTACAATGAGCAGTACTTC.

This clonotype showed up just a few times. The V gene is TRBV7-9, the J gene TRBJ2-1, with TRBD2 matching 7 bases. The J call may not be correct, given that the DNA end is closer to TRBJ2-7. Germline V gives CDR1 SEHNR, CDR2 FQNEAQ (reference sequence). The CDR3 covers 16 residues. Written as DNA, the CDR3 is TGTGCCAGCAGCTTAGGATTTGGGCGGGAGATCTACGAGCAGTACTTC. Its translation: CASSLGFGREIYEQYF.

This clonotype is medium-sized by share. This chain joins TRBV7-2 and TRBJ1-1; TRBD1 aligns across 7 bases. CDR1 is SGHTA and CDR2 is FQGNSA in the germline V gene. This CDR3 region has 14 residues. Germline trimming cut 5 bases from V and 11 bases from J; bases unmatched to any gene: 14. The CDR3 nucleotides read TGTGCCAGCAGCCCCCTGAGACAGGGAGGTGGTGCTTTCTTT. It yields the protein CASSPLRQGGGAFF.

The chain joins TRBV7-3 to TRBJ2-1; TRBD2 is a possible D gene (6 bases). V was pared by 6 bases and J by 8 bases, with 17 bases between. The CDR3 is 14 residues long. Germline values: CDR1 SGHTA, CDR2 FQGTGA. The CDR3 loop is CASRRATSADEQFF. The CDR3, as DNA: TGTGCCAGCAGACGGGCGACTAGTGCCGATGAGCAGTTCTTC.

The chain joins TRBV18 to TRBJ2-5; 7 bases fit TRBD1. The end of the DNA is better explained by TRBJ2-7, so the J call may be wrong. Germline assignment: CDR1 KGHSH and CDR2 LQKENI. The CDR3 length is 16 residues. The CDR3 here is CASSPDREPLAYEQYF. The CDR3 DNA sequence: TGTGCCAGCTCCCCCGACAGGGAGCCCTTGGCCTACGAGCAGTACTTC.

This clonotype was counted many times. The chain joins TRBV6-1 to TRBJ2-2, with 7 bases matching TRBD2. J was trimmed by 5 bases and V by 4 bases; bases with no gene match: 7. The germline V gene encodes CDR1 MNHNS and CDR2 SASEGT. The CDR3 runs 15 residues. The CDR3 reads CASSGAGLGTGELFF. Written as DNA, the CDR3 is TGTGCCAGCAGTGGAGCGGGACTGGGTACCGGGGAGCTGTTTTTT.

This clonotype was seen ten or more times. The gene calls are TRBV7-8 and TRBJ1-5; 8 bases align to TRBD1. Trimming cost V 0 bases and J 6 bases; bases outside gene matches: 4. There are 15 residues in the CDR3. CDR1 and CDR2 (germline): SGHVS, FQNEAQ. Here the CDR3 reads CASSLAGQVSQPQHF. The CDR3 bases are TGTGCCAGCAGCTTAGCGGGACAGGTTAGTCAGCCCCAGCATTTT.

This clonotype has more than one count but fewer than ten. The chain couples TRBV6-6 to TRBJ2-6; D is undetermined. Germline lookup yields CDR1 MNHNY and CDR2 SVGAGI (reference sequence). The V end lost 5 bases, the J end lost 0 bases, and 11 bases lay between the germline ends. The CDR3 contains 16 residues. CDR3 nucleotide sequence: TGTGCCAGCAGTCACCCCGATGTCTCTGGGGCCAACGTCCTGACTTTC. The encoded protein is CASSHPDVSGANVLTF.

In this sample, this clonotype turned up many times. The V gene is TRBV6-1, the J gene TRBJ2-1; D remains ambiguous. Near its end, the DNA agrees better with TRBJ2-4, so the J call may be wrong. This CDR3 region has 11 residues. Germline values: CDR1 MNHNS, CDR2 SASEGT. The CDR3: CASSSVGNQYF. The DNA for the CDR3 is TGTGCCAGCAGTTCGGTCGGAAATCAGTACTTC.

V is TRBV11-3 and J is TRBJ2-1, with D perhaps given as TRBD1 or TRBD2 (6 bases each). The germline CDR1 and CDR2 sequences are SGHNT and YENEEA. The CDR3 has 15 residues. Trimming stripped 1 base from V and 10 bases from J, with 17 bases between. The CDR3 region is CASSLGGAGRREQFF. CDR3 in DNA: TGTGCCAGCAGCTTAGGGGGGGCGGGGCGCCGGGAGCAGTTCTTC.

This clonotype came up many times. The chain links TRBV6-6 to TRBJ2-1; tentative D call: TRBD2 (5 bases). V dropped 2 bases and J dropped 7 bases, with 12 bases sitting between them. Germline V lookup: CDR1 MNHNY, CDR2 SVGAGI (reference sequence). This CDR3 is built from 14 residues. CDR3 residues: CASSYLPSGNEQFF. DNA of the CDR3: TGTGCCAGCAGTTACCTCCCCTCGGGGAATGAGCAGTTCTTC.